This T cell receptor (beta chain) emerged from a study of blood T cell repertoires in COVID-19. Study information: The study drew acute and convalescent COVID-19 samples from the United States, Italy and Spain. Nucleic acid was either cDNA or gDNA, and it came from T cells, B-cell-depleted T cells, or PBMCs.

In the original workflow: Reference gene primer amplification gave estimated nucleated cell counts. TCRdb keeps only in-frame clones here, not all; method: immunoSEQ multiplex PCR. The D gene and trimming were derived from the DNA, and the V and J assignments and clone size from that table. The data hold approximately 70,000 clones, with approximately 83% observed a single time. CDR1 and CDR2 (germline): LNHDA, SQIVND (reference sequence). V was pared by 5 bases and J by 2 bases, with 5 bases of the junction left unmatched. The CDR3 sequence is 14 residues long. This TCR derives from a woman aged 55-70 years with acute or convalescent COVID-19. Sequencing was carried out using peripheral blood. This rearrangement joins TRBV19 to TRBJ2-7; 8 bases fit TRBD1. DNA of the CDR3: TGTGCCAGTAGTGCCCGGACAGGGACCTACGAGCAGTACTTC. Its protein product is CASSARTGTYEQYF.